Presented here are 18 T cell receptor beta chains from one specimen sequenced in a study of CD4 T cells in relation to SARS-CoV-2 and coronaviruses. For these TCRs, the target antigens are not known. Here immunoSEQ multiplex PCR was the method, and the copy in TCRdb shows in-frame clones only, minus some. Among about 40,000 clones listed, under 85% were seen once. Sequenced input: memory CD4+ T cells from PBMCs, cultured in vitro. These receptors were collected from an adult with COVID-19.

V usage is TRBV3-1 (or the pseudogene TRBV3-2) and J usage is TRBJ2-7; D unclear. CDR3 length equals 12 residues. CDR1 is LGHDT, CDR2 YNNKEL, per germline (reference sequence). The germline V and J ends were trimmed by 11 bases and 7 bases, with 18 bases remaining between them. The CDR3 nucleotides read TGTGCCTCCGGCCGCATCCGGAGAGAGCAGTACTTC. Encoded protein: CASGRIRREQYF.

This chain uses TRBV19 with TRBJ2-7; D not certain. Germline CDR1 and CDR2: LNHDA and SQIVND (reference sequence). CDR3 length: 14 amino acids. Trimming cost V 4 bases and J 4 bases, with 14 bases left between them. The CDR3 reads CASSTPKWPYEQYF. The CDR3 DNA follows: TGTGCCAGTAGTACCCCCAAGTGGCCTTACGAGCAGTACTTC.

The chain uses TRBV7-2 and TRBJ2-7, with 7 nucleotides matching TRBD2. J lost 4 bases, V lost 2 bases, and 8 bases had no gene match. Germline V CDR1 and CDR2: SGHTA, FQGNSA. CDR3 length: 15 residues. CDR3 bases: TGTGCCAGCAGCTTAACCGGCGGGAGTGGATACGAGCAGTACTTC. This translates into CASSLTGGSGYEQYF.

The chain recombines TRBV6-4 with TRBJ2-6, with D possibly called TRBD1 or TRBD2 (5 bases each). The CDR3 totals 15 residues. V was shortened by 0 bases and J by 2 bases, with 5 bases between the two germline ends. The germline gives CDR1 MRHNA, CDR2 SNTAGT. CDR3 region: CASSDSGAGANVLTF. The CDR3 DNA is TGTGCCAGCAGTGACTCGGGGGCTGGGGCCAACGTCCTGACTTTC.

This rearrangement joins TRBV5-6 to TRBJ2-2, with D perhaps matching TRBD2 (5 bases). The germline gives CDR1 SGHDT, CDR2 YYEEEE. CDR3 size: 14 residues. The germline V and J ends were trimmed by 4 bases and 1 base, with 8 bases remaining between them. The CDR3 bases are TGTGCCAGCAGCCATGGGAGGAACACCGGGGAGCTGTTTTTT. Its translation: CASSHGRNTGELFF.

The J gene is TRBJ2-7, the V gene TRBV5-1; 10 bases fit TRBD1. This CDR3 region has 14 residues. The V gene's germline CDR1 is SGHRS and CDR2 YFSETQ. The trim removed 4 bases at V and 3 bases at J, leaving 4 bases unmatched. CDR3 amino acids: CASSPDRGIYEQYF. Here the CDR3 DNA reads TGCGCCAGCAGCCCGGACAGGGGGATCTACGAGCAGTACTTC.

This chain's CDR3 is CASRSTRRKSTDTQYF. DNA for the CDR3: TGTGCCAGCAGGTCCACAAGGCGGAAAAGCACAGATACGCAGTATTTT. The genes are TRBV5-4 and TRBJ2-3; no firm D call. The germline gives CDR1 SGHNT, CDR2 YYREEE (reference sequence). The V gene lost 5 bases and the J gene lost 0 bases, with 16 bases spanning the gap. The CDR3 is 16 amino acids.

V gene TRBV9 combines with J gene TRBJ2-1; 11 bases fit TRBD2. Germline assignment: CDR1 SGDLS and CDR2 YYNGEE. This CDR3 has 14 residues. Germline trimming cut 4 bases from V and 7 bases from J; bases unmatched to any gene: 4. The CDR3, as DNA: TGTGCCAGCAGCTCGAGACTAGCGGGAAATGAGCAGTTCTTC. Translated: CASSSRLAGNEQFF.

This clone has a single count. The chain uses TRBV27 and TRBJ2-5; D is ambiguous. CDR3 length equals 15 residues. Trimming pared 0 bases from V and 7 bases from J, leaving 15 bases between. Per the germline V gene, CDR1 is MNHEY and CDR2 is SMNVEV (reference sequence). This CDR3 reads CASSLSADGLWTQYF. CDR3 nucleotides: TGTGCCAGCAGTTTATCGGCAGACGGCCTTTGGACCCAGTACTTC.

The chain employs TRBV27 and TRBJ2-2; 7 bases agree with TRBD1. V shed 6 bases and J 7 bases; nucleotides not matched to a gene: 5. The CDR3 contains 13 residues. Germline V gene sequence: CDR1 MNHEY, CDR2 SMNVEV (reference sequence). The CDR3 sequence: CASRTGESGELFF. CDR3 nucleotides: TGTGCCAGCAGAACAGGGGAGAGCGGGGAGCTGTTTTTT.

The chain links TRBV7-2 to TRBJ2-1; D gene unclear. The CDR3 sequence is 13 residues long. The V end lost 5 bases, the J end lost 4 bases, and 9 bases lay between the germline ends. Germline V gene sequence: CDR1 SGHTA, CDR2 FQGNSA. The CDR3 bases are TGTGCCAGCAGCCCGACGGAATACAATGAGCAGTTCTTC. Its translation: CASSPTEYNEQFF.

CDR3 coding DNA: TGTGCCAGCAGCTTAGTTGGGAATTTCCTCTCTGGGGCCAACGTCCTGACTTTC. The encoded protein is CASSLVGNFLSGANVLTF. The chain has TRBV11-2 and TRBJ2-6, with unresolved D. Germline V gene sequence: CDR1 SGHAT, CDR2 FQNNGV. The CDR3 is 18 residues long. V lost 1 base and J lost 0, with 13 bases in between. The whole variable domain, filled in from reference TRBV11-2 and TRBJ2-6, reads EAGVAQSPRYKIIEKRQSVAFWCNPISGHATLYWYQQILGQGPKLLIQFQNNGVVDDSQLPKDRFSAERLKGVDSTLKIQPAKLEDSAVYLCASSLVGNFLSGANVLTFGAGSRLTVL.

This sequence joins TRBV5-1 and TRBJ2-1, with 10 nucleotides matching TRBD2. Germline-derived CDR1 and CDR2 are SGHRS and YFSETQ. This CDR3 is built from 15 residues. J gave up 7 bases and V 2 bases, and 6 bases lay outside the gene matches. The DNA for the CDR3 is TGCGCCAGCAGCTTCCTAGCGGGAGCGGGGAATGAGCAGTTCTTC. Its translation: CASSFLAGAGNEQFF.

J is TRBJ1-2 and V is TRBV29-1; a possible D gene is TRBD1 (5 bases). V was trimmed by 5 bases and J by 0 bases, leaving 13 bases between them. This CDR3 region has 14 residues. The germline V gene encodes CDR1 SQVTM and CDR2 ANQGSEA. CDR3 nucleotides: TGCAGCGTTCCGCCAGGGTCCGCTAACTATGGCTACACCTTC. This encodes CSVPPGSANYGYTF.

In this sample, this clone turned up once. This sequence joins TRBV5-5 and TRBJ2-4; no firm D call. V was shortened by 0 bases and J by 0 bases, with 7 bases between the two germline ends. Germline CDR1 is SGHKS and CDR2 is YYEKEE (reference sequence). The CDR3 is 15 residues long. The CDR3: CASSLGPVAKNIQYF. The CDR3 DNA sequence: TGTGCCAGCAGCTTGGGACCCGTAGCCAAAAACATTCAGTACTTC.

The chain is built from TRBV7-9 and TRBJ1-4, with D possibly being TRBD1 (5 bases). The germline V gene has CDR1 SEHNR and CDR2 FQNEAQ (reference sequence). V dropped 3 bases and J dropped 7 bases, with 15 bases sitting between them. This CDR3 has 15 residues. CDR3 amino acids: CASSFLGQGSEKLFF. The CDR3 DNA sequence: TGTGCCAGCAGCTTTCTCGGCCAGGGCAGTGAAAAACTGTTTTTT.

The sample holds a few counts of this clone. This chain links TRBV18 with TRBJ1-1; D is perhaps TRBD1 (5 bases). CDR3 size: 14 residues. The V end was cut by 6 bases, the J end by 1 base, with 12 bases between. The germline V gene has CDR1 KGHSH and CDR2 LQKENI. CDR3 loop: CASSPDSRNTEAFF. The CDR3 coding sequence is TGTGCCAGCTCCCCAGACAGTCGGAACACTGAAGCTTTCTTT.

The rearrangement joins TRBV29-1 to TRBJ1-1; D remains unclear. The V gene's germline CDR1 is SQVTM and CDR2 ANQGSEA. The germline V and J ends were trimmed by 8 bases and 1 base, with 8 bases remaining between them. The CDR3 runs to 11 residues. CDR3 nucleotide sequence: TGCAGCCACGTCCGGAACACTGAAGCTTTCTTT. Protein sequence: CSHVRNTEAFF.